One and the same sample provided the 24 T cell receptor beta chains below, sequenced in a study of blood T cell repertoires in COVID-19. Assay: immunoSEQ multiplex PCR; the TCRdb copy retains only in-frame clones and omits some. Of over 85,000 clones listed, over 75% are singletons. Source material: peripheral blood. These receptors all stem from a human donor in a cohort sampled during active COVID-19.

This rearrangement joins TRBV5-1 to TRBJ1-2; no firm D call. CDR1 and CDR2 (germline): SGHRS, YFSETQ. CDR3 length: 13 amino acids. V was pared by 2 bases and J by 4 bases, with 9 bases between. The CDR3 is CASSLGSLYGYTF. The CDR3 DNA follows: TGCGCCAGCAGCTTAGGGAGCCTCTATGGCTACACCTTC.

The rearrangement joins TRBV7-9 to TRBJ1-1; 9 bases map to TRBD1. The V segment lost 5 bases and the J segment 5 bases; nucleotides outside the gene matches: 12. The CDR3 has 16 amino acids. CDR1 and CDR2 (germline): SEHNR, FQNEAQ (reference sequence). The CDR3 DNA sequence: TGTGCCAGCAGCCCGACCTGGGACAGGGCAGGAACTGAAGCTTTCTTT. Its translation is CASSPTWDRAGTEAFF.

The chain couples TRBV5-1 to TRBJ2-1; 15 bases align to TRBD2. The CDR3 covers 17 residues. Germline-derived CDR1 and CDR2 are SGHRS and YFSETQ. After removal of 0 bases from V and 6 bases from J, the junction contained 4 bases not matched to a gene. This chain's CDR3 is CASSLARTSGRGNEQFF. The CDR3 DNA sequence: TGCGCCAGCAGCTTGGCCAGGACTAGCGGGAGGGGCAATGAGCAGTTCTTC.

The chain has TRBV28 and TRBJ2-7; 9 positions match TRBD1. The CDR3 contains 16 residues. The junction had 12 bases not matched to a gene; V was cut back by 6 bases and J by 3 bases. Germline lookup yields CDR1 MDHEN and CDR2 SYDVKM. The CDR3 DNA is TGTGCCAGCAGGAGCTCCCGGGACAGGGTCCTCTACGAGCAGTACTTC. Its protein is CASRSSRDRVLYEQYF. Supplemented by reference TRBV28 and TRBJ2-7, the full variable domain reads DVKVTQSSRYLVKRTGEKVFLECVQDMDHENMFWYRQDPGLGLRLIYFSYDVKMKEKGDIPEGYSVSREKKERFSLILESASTNQTSMYLCASRSSRDRVLYEQYFGPGTRLTVT.

The V gene is TRBV10-3, the J gene TRBJ1-1, with D tentatively TRBD1 (5 bases). The CDR3 runs to 14 residues. V lost 8 bases to trimming and J lost 7 bases, with 20 bases between them. From germline, CDR1 is ENHRY and CDR2 SYGVKD. CDR3 region: CAIGIVGRADEAFF. The DNA of the CDR3 is TGTGCCATCGGTATTGTCGGCAGGGCGGATGAAGCTTTCTTT.

The chain recombines TRBV5-4 with TRBJ1-2; D call uncertain. CDR1 SGHNT and CDR2 YYREEE come from the germline V gene (reference sequence). V was pared by 0 bases and J by 4 bases, with 13 bases between. CDR3 length equals 15 residues. The CDR3 sequence: CASSLALASLYGYTF. Written as DNA, the CDR3 is TGTGCCAGCAGCTTGGCCCTGGCATCCCTCTATGGCTACACCTTC. Looking up the rest from reference TRBV5-4 and TRBJ1-2 gives the full variable domain: ETGVTQSPTHLIKTRGQQVTLRCSSQSGHNTVSWYQQALGQGPQFIFQYYREEENGRGNFPPRFSGLQFPNYSSELNVNALELDDSALYLCASSLALASLYGYTFGSGTRLTVV.

This sequence joins TRBV9 and TRBJ1-4; D possibly corresponds to TRBD1 (6 bases). Between the trimmed V and J ends, which lost 6 bases and 7 bases, there was a span of 13 bases. Germline-derived CDR1 and CDR2 are SGDLS and YYNGEE. The CDR3 sequence is 13 residues long. The CDR3 nucleotides are TGTGCCAGCACACGGGACAATGGTGAAAAACTGTTTTTT. This translates into CASTRDNGEKLFF.

The chain joins TRBV6-1 to TRBJ1-1; D is unresolved. The germline V and J ends were trimmed by 2 bases and 4 bases, with 14 bases remaining between them. The length of the CDR3 is 15 residues. From germline, CDR1 is MNHNS and CDR2 SASEGT. The chain's CDR3 is CASSEIFRKTTEAFF. The CDR3 nucleotides read TGTGCCAGCAGTGAAATTTTCAGGAAGACCACTGAAGCTTTCTTT.

V and J are TRBV19 and TRBJ2-1; the match to TRBD2 covers 10 bases. This CDR3 is 15 amino acids long. V trimming: 3 bases; J trimming: 9 bases; junction bases outside the gene matches: 8. Per germline, CDR1 LNHDA and CDR2 SQIVND (reference sequence). The CDR3 loop reads CASSMLAAGGSEQFF. The CDR3 bases are TGTGCCAGTAGTATGCTAGCAGCGGGAGGGAGTGAGCAGTTCTTC.

This clone has just a few counts. The CDR3: CASRTGQQETQYF. The CDR3 bases are TGTGCCAGTAGAACGGGACAGCAAGAGACCCAGTACTTC. This sequence joins TRBV19 and TRBJ2-5, with TRBD1 matching 7 bases. This CDR3 has 13 amino acids. Germline V gene lookup returns CDR1 LNHDA and CDR2 SQIVND (reference sequence). Germline trimming cut 6 bases from V and 2 bases from J; bases unmatched to any gene: 3.

This clone was picked up one time. This sequence joins TRBV13 and TRBJ2-1, with a weak D call TRBD2 (6 bases). The CDR3 covers 16 residues. V was cut by 1 base and J by 0 bases, with 10 bases left in between. Germline CDR1 and CDR2: PRHDT and FYEKMQ (reference sequence). DNA for the CDR3: TGTGCCAGCAGCTTAGTGGGGGGAGCCTCCTACAATGAGCAGTTCTTC. The encoded protein is CASSLVGGASYNEQFF.

The chain is built from TRBV12-5 and TRBJ2-3, with 7 positions matching TRBD2. CDR3 length: 14 amino acids. Germline assignment: CDR1 LGHNT and CDR2 FRNRAP. The V segment lost 5 bases and the J segment 4 bases; nucleotides outside the gene matches: 6. CDR3 residues: CASGKSSGPDTQYF. The CDR3 DNA is TGTGCTAGTGGTAAGAGTAGCGGGCCAGATACGCAGTATTTT.

V and J are TRBV2 and TRBJ2-7; 8 nucleotides line up with TRBD1. Germline assignment: CDR1 SNHLY and CDR2 FYNNEI. V shed 5 bases and J 3 bases; nucleotides not matched to a gene: 12. This CDR3 has 16 residues. The CDR3 nucleotides read TGTGCCAGCAGTTTACCAGGGGGCGGTGGCCTCTACGAGCAGTACTTC. The encoded protein is CASSLPGGGGLYEQYF.

The sample holds a few counts of this clone. This chain joins TRBV23-1 and TRBJ1-1; D is uncertain. TRBV23-1 counts as an open reading frame of uncertain function. The CDR3 is made up of 15 amino acids. V was pared by 3 bases and J by 4 bases, with 15 bases between. The CDR3 nucleotides are TGCGCCAGCAGTCACAGCTCCGGCCGGGGCACTGAAGCTTTCTTT. The encoded protein is CASSHSSGRGTEAFF.

This clone was found a few times. The chain uses TRBV5-1 and TRBJ2-7; TRBD1 aligns across 8 bases. The junction had 7 bases not matched to a gene; V was cut back by 2 bases and J by 6 bases. CDR3 length: 14 amino acids. Germline CDR1 SGHRS, CDR2 YFSETQ. The CDR3 loop reads CASSLGTGASEQYF. DNA of the CDR3: TGCGCCAGCAGCTTAGGGACAGGCGCCAGCGAGCAGTACTTC.

Notes on this clone: At one end the junction does not follow the germline gene, possibly because of a read error. The rearrangement joins TRBV7-7 to TRBJ2-7, with D perhaps given as TRBD1 or TRBD2 (7 bases each). Germline CDR1 SSHAT, CDR2 FNYEAQ (reference sequence). The CDR3 is 16 residues long. The CDR3 protein is CASSLGGLGGPEEQYF. The CDR3 bases are TGTGCTAGCAGCTTAGGGGGCCTGGGAGGGCCGGAAGAGCAGTACTTC.

The rearrangement uses TRBV12-5 and TRBJ2-2, with TRBD1 matching 7 bases. This CDR3 region has 14 residues. Germline V gene lookup returns CDR1 LGHNT and CDR2 FRNRAP. V lost 6 bases, J lost 1 base, and 2 bases stayed unmatched. CDR3 nucleotide sequence: TGTGCTAGTGGCAGACAGGGGAACACCGGGGAGCTGTTTTTT. Residues: CASGRQGNTGELFF.

The chain has TRBV10-1 and TRBJ2-7, with TRBD2 identical over 8 bases. Germline assignment: CDR1 WNHNN and CDR2 SYGVQD (reference sequence). This CDR3 is 16 amino acids long. Germline trimming cut 4 bases from V and 0 bases from J; bases unmatched to any gene: 8. This CDR3 is CASSGVGAGGSYEQYF. The CDR3 nucleotides are TGCGCCAGCAGTGGCGTGGGGGCGGGGGGCTCCTACGAGCAGTACTTC.

The genes are TRBV29-1 and TRBJ1-1; 7 nucleotides match TRBD1. After removal of 7 bases from V and 1 base from J, the junction contained 6 bases not matched to a gene. CDR1 SQVTM and CDR2 ANQGSEA come from the germline V gene. CDR3 length: 13 residues. The CDR3 protein is CSGGPGGNTEAFF. The CDR3 nucleotides read TGCAGCGGTGGGCCAGGGGGGAACACTGAAGCTTTCTTT.

The rearrangement links TRBV19 to TRBJ1-4, with 10 bases aligning to TRBD1. There are 18 residues in the CDR3. The germline gives CDR1 LNHDA, CDR2 SQIVND (reference sequence). The V gene end was trimmed by 5 bases and the J gene end by 5 bases; junction bases not matched to a gene: 14. Here the CDR3 DNA reads TGTGCCAGTAGTGCCGGGACAGGGGTACCTTCTGGAAATGAAAAACTGTTTTTT. Its protein is CASSAGTGVPSGNEKLFF.

The chain couples TRBV19 to TRBJ2-2, with 7 bases fitting TRBD2. The CDR3 is 16 amino acids. V shed 11 bases and J 2 bases; nucleotides not matched to a gene: 14. The germline V gene has CDR1 LNHDA and CDR2 SQIVND (reference sequence). CDR3 DNA sequence: TGTGCCGTGAGCCAAGAGGTAGCGGGTAACACCGGGGAGCTGTTTTTT. Translating it yields CAVSQEVAGNTGELFF.

J is TRBJ1-5 and V is TRBV6-2 or TRBV6-3; D is unresolved. The CDR3 spans 14 residues. The germline V gene encodes CDR1 MNHEY and CDR2 SVGEGT. Between the trimmed V and J ends, which lost 5 bases and 11 bases, there was a span of 19 bases. CDR3 in amino acids: CASSQPDTSRTQHF. Written as DNA, the CDR3 is TGTGCCAGCAGTCAACCCGATACCAGCAGGACCCAGCATTTT.

The J gene is TRBJ2-7, the V gene TRBV25-1; tentatively, D is TRBD2 (7 bases). Trimming pared 7 bases from V and 6 bases from J, leaving 16 bases between. The germline V gene encodes CDR1 MGHDK and CDR2 SYGVNS. CDR3 length: 13 residues. The CDR3: CASTRGGTGEQYF. The CDR3, as DNA: TGTGCCAGCACGAGGGGGGGGACGGGCGAGCAGTACTTC.

The chain joins TRBV11-2 to TRBJ2-2; D possibly corresponds to TRBD2 (5 bases). This CDR3 spans 15 amino acids. Germline loops: CDR1 SGHAT, CDR2 FQNNGV. V was pared by 1 base and J by 1 base, with 7 bases between. CDR3 loop: CASSLGTQNTGELFF. Here the CDR3 DNA reads TGTGCCAGCAGCTTAGGGACTCAGAACACCGGGGAGCTGTTTTTT.